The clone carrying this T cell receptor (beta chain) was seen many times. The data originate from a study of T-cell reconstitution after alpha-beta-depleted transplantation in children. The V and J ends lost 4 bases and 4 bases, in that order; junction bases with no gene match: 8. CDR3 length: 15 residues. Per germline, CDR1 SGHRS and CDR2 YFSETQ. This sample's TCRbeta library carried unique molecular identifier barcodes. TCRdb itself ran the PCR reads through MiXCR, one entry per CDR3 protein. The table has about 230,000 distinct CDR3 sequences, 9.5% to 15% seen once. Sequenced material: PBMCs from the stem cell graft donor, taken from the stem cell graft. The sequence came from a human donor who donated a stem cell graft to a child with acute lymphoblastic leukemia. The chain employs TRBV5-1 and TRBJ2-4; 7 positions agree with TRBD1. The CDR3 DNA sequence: TGCGCCAGCAGCCAAAGGACAGGAGCTAAAAACATTCAGTACTTC. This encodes CASSQRTGAKNIQYF.